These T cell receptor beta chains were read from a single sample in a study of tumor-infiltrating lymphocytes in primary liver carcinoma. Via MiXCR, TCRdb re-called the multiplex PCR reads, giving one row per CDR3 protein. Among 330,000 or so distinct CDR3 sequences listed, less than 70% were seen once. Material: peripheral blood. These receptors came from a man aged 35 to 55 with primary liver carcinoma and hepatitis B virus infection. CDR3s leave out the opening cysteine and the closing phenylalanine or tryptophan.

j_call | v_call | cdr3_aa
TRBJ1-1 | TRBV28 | TSRPSGRTEAF
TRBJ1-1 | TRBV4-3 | ASRQVMRDTEAF
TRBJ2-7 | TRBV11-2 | ASSLGAGTYEQC
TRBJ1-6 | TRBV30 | AWSMDNSPLH
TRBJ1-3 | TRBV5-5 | ASSLAAGTSGSTIY
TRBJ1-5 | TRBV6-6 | VSRGTGSFQPQH
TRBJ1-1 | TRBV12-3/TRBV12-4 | ASSPLVITEAF
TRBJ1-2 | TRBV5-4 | ASSCGTANYGYT
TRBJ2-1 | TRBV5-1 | ASSRDRGPYNEQF
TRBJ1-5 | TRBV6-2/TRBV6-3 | ASSYRSYDNQPQH
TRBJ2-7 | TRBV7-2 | ASSLVGPTGEQY
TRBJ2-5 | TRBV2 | SSSDGGGAETQY
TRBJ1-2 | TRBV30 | AWSPPEVRYT
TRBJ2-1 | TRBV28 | ASTLAGFGEQF
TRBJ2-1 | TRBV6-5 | ASSPGSTYNEQF
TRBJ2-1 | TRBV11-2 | ASCLALAGGNEQF
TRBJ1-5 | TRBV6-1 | ASKDRDSPFNPQH
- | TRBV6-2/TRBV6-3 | ASSYVQGVDNEQY
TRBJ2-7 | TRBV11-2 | ASRPIPGASYEQY
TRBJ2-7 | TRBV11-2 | SSSLQTAEQY
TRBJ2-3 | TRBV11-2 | ASSPEWAHTDTQY
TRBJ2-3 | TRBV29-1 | SVEKRARIRDTQY
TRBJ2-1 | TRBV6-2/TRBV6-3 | ASSPPRGKSSYNEQF
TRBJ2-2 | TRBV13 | ASSPRRRWTGELF
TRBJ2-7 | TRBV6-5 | ASSEGGYELY
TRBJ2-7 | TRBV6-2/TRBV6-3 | ASSYPRDGKYEQY
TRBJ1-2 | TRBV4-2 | DSSLYPDGLNYGYT
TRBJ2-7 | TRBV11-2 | ASSLHPGGYEQY
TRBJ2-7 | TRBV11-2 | ASCQDRGWEQY
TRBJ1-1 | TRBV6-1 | ARSARQGGRTEAF
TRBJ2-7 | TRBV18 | ASSPPSIGGSSYEQY
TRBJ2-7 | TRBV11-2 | ASSTTGQGDYGQY
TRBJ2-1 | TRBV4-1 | ASSQNVGLNNYNEQF
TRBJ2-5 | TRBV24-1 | GTSDNVGAPQETQY
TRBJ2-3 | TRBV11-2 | ASSLALGTGSQY
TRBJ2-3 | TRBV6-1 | ASSASTGLLSKDTQY
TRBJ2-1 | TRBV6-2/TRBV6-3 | ARSYILAGGNEQF
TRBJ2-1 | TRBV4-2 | ASSQELETSEQF
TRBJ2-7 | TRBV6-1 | VSSDGQYEQY
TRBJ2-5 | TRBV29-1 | SAERGLAGAVGETQY
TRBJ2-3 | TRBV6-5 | ASSYSYRLSTDTQY
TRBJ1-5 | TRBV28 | ASSPIGGETINQPQH
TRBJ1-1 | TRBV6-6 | ASKEGVNTEAF
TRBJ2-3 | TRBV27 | ASSYRLGSDTQY
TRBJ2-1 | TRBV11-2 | ASSLGGERSSYNGQF
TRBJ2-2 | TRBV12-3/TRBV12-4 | ASSPGAGGELF
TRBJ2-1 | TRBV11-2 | ASSLDISQGASQF
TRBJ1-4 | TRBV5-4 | ASTRDRVDEKLF
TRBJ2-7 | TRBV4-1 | ASSPQESVIYKQY
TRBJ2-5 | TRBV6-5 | ASSYSPSVQETQY
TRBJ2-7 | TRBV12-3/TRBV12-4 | ASNQGSRAYEQY
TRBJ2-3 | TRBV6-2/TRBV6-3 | ASSLLANYDTQY
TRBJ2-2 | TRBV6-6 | ASRVGTAGELF
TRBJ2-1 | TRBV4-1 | ASSKRSDGQF
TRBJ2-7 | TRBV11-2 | TSSLSSTSGNYEQY
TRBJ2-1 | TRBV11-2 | VSSAHLVGGHEQF
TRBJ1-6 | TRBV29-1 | SAGAGNPPLH
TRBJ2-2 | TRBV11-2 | TSSPQAVGELF
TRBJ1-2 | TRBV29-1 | SVASGGYT